A single sample gave rise to the 29 T cell receptor beta chains below, sequenced in a study of regulatory T cells in long-lasting Graves disease. Sample time point: persistent/refractory GD, antithyroid drugs over 5 years with positive TRAb. From PBMCs, RNA was extracted and then used to make the TCR library. Arm-PCR with iRepertoire HTBI primers amplified the CDR3 regions for these TCR beta libraries. In TCRdb, the multiplex PCR reads were re-called with MiXCR into one record per CDR3 protein. This sample has approximately 440,000 distinct CDR3 sequences; 23% occur once, and the top ten carry approximately 25%. This material consisted of peripheral blood mononuclear cells (PBMCs), taken when the disease was refractory, from a patient treated with antithyroid drugs. Receptor source: a female donor with Graves disease.

The chain links TRBV29-1 to TRBJ2-7; 7 nucleotides line up with TRBD2. Trimming removed 6 bases from V and 1 base from J; junction bases left unmatched: 12. This CDR3 contains 15 residues. Germline loops: CDR1 SQVTM, CDR2 ANQGSEA. CDR3 loop: CSVEMAGRGSYEQYF. The CDR3 coding sequence is TGCAGCGTCGAGATGGCCGGGCGGGGGTCCTACGAGCAGTACTTC.

This chain links TRBV11-2 with TRBJ2-2; 12 nucleotides match TRBD2. CDR1 is SGHAT and CDR2 is FQNNGV in the germline V gene. The CDR3 sequence is 17 residues long. V trimming: 5 bases; J trimming: 9 bases; junction bases outside the gene matches: 13. The chain's CDR3 is CASSPRTSGTDGRELFF. The CDR3 coding sequence is TGTGCCAGCAGCCCCCGGACTAGCGGGACTGACGGGCGGGAGCTGTTTTTT.

This clonotype showed up many times. The rearrangement links TRBV28 to TRBJ1-2, with D possibly matching TRBD1 (5 bases). Looked up from germline, CDR1 is MDHEN and CDR2 is SYDVKM. Trimming left V 2 bases short and J 7 bases short, with 20 bases between. This CDR3 has 16 residues. CDR3 loop: CASSLLSGLGSGGYTF. DNA of the CDR3: TGTGCCAGCAGTTTACTCTCGGGGCTGGGGAGCGGTGGCTACACCTTC.

This clonotype was observed a few times. The chain carries TRBV3-1 and TRBJ1-6, with 7 bases lining up with TRBD1. Trimming cost V 1 base and J 6 bases; bases outside gene matches: 9. The germline V gene encodes CDR1 LGHDT and CDR2 YNNKEL (reference sequence). CDR3 length: 17 amino acids. CDR3 bases: TGTGCCAGCAGCCAAGGGAGTACGGGACAGCCTAATTCACCCCTCCACTTT. Translating it yields CASSQGSTGQPNSPLHF.

This clonotype was recorded a few times. The gene calls are TRBV3-1 and TRBJ2-1; the D is unclear. Germline loops: CDR1 LGHDT, CDR2 YNNKEL (reference sequence). V was shortened by 5 bases and J by 10 bases, with 12 bases between the two germline ends. The CDR3 has 12 residues. In DNA, the CDR3 is TGTGCCAGCAGCGCCCAGTTCCGGGAGCAGTTCTTC. Translated, it gives CASSAQFREQFF.

V gene TRBV28 combines with J gene TRBJ2-1, with a possible D match to TRBD1 (5 bases). The CDR3 runs 17 residues. Germline-derived CDR1 and CDR2 are MDHEN and SYDVKM. Trimming took 7 bases from V and 6 from J, leaving 25 bases between them. CDR3 coding DNA: TGTGCCAGCACCACATTCTCCCAGGGCCTCATCATCAATGAGCAGTTCTTC. It codes for CASTTFSQGLIINEQFF. Complete variable domain (other parts from reference TRBV28 and TRBJ2-1): DVKVTQSSRYLVKRTGEKVFLECVQDMDHENMFWYRQDPGLGLRLIYFSYDVKMKEKGDIPEGYSVSREKKERFSLILESASTNQTSMYLCASTTFSQGLIINEQFFGPGTRLTVL.

The rearrangement uses TRBV2 and TRBJ2-7; tentatively, D is TRBD1 (6 bases). The V and J ends lost 7 bases and 2 bases respectively, with 9 bases between them. The CDR3 length is 12 residues. The germline gives CDR1 SNHLY, CDR2 FYNNEI. CDR3 DNA sequence: TGTGCCAGCATGAGGGGGACCTACGAGCAGTACTTC. As protein: CASMRGTYEQYF.

This clonotype was counted many times. The chain carries TRBV28 and TRBJ1-5; D not certain. CDR3 length: 13 residues. V lost 7 bases, J lost 4 bases, and 11 bases lay in between. The germline CDR1 and CDR2 sequences are MDHEN and SYDVKM. The DNA of the CDR3 is TGTGCCAGCAAGGGCATCCCGAATCAGCCCCAGCATTTT. It encodes CASKGIPNQPQHF.

This clonotype was counted only a few times. The chain joins TRBV7-8 to TRBJ1-5, with 7 bases aligning to TRBD1. The V and J ends lost 2 bases and 6 bases, in that order; junction bases with no gene match: 4. The CDR3 consists of 14 residues. CDR1 SGHVS and CDR2 FQNEAQ come from the germline V gene. For the CDR3, the DNA is TGTGCCAGCAGCTTACAGGGGGGAAGTCAGCCCCAGCATTTT. Its protein product is CASSLQGGSQPQHF.

This clonotype has a count of ten or more. V gene TRBV11-2 combines with J gene TRBJ2-7; no firm D call. CDR1 is SGHAT and CDR2 is FQNNGV in the germline V gene. The CDR3 contains 15 residues. Trimming pared 0 bases from V and 0 bases from J, leaving 9 bases between. The CDR3: CASSLEGLSSYEQYF. The CDR3 DNA follows: TGTGCCAGCAGCTTAGAAGGGCTAAGCTCCTACGAGCAGTACTTC. Filled out from reference TRBV11-2 and TRBJ2-7, the complete variable domain reads EAGVAQSPRYKIIEKRQSVAFWCNPISGHATLYWYQQILGQGPKLLIQFQNNGVVDDSQLPKDRFSAERLKGVDSTLKIQPAKLEDSAVYLCASSLEGLSSYEQYFGPGTRLTVT.

The genes are TRBV29-1 and TRBJ2-3; a possible D gene is TRBD1 (6 bases). Trimming shortened V by 7 bases and J by 2 bases, and 19 bases separated the two germline ends. The CDR3 contains 15 residues. In germline, CDR1 is SQVTM, CDR2 ANQGSEA. CDR3 nucleotide sequence: TGCAGCGCCAGAACAGGGCTGGAGTTCACAGATACGCAGTATTTT. Amino acids: CSARTGLEFTDTQYF.

This clonotype was seen a few times. J is TRBJ2-5 and V is TRBV4-1; 10 bases map to TRBD1. From germline, CDR1 is MGHRA and CDR2 YSYEKL. J was trimmed by 4 bases and V by 1 base; bases with no gene match: 6. The CDR3 extends over 16 amino acids. The CDR3 nucleotides are TGCGCCAGCAGCCAAGCCGGGACAGGGGAAGGAGAGACCCAGTACTTC. It yields the protein CASSQAGTGEGETQYF.

The table lists this clonotype with a few counts. The V and J genes are TRBV5-1 and TRBJ2-2; D gene ambiguous. The CDR3 has 13 amino acids. Trimming removed 4 bases from V and 8 bases from J, with 12 bases in between. CDR1 and CDR2 from the germline V gene are SGHRS and YFSETQ. CDR3 region: CASSLVRVGELFF. For the CDR3, the DNA is TGCGCCAGCAGCCTCGTTCGGGTGGGGGAGCTGTTTTTT.

This clonotype was seen a few times. The chain joins TRBV20-1 to TRBJ2-7; no firm D call. V gave up 0 bases and J gave up 2 bases, with 14 bases separating them. Germline CDR1 and CDR2: DFQATT and SNEGSKA (reference sequence). The CDR3 consists of 15 residues. CDR3 in DNA: TGCAGTGCTAGAGATCGTGGAGTTTCCCCCTACGAGCAGTACTTC. This codes for CSARDRGVSPYEQYF.

This rearrangement joins TRBV10-3 to TRBJ2-6; 9 nucleotides agree with TRBD1. The V gene's germline CDR1 is ENHRY and CDR2 SYGVKD. V lost 5 bases and J lost 1; bases outside the gene matches: 6. The CDR3 has 17 residues. This CDR3 reads CAISTGTGISGANVLTF. The CDR3 coding sequence is TGTGCCATCAGTACCGGGACAGGGATTTCTGGGGCCAACGTCCTGACTTTC.

This clonotype came up a few times. The genes are TRBV10-3 and TRBJ2-4, with TRBD2 identical over 7 bases. The germline gives CDR1 ENHRY, CDR2 SYGVKD. V was clipped by 2 bases and J by 9 bases; unmatched bases: 4. This CDR3 region has 13 residues. CDR3 nucleotides: TGTGCCATCAGTGAGAGGCGGGAGTTCATTCAGTACTTC. Its translation: CAISERREFIQYF.

The V call is TRBV7-9, the J call TRBJ2-1; 7 positions match TRBD1. Germline assignment: CDR1 SEHNR and CDR2 FQNEAQ (reference sequence). CDR3 size: 16 residues. V shed 6 bases and J 4 bases; nucleotides not matched to a gene: 12. CDR3 in amino acids: CASRRAGTEEYNEQFF. The CDR3 region has the DNA TGTGCCAGCAGACGCGCCGGGACAGAAGAGTACAATGAGCAGTTCTTC.

This clonotype has ten or more counts. The genes are TRBV2 and TRBJ1-2; 11 nucleotides align to TRBD1. Germline V CDR1 and CDR2: SNHLY, FYNNEI. The CDR3 loop spans 15 amino acids. J lost 5 bases, V lost 4 bases, and 6 bases had no gene match. CDR3 sequence: CASSGTGGVMYGYTF. In nucleotides, the CDR3 is TGTGCCAGCAGTGGGACAGGGGGCGTGATGTATGGCTACACCTTC.

This clonotype was picked up a small number of times. J is TRBJ1-4 and V is TRBV5-1, with 7 bases that match TRBD1. The CDR3 length is 14 residues. Germline-derived CDR1 and CDR2 are SGHRS and YFSETQ. J was trimmed by 12 bases and V by 2 bases; bases with no gene match: 10. CDR3 region: CASSFGTAALELFF. CDR3 nucleotide sequence: TGCGCCAGCAGCTTTGGGACAGCCGCATTAGAACTGTTTTTT.

V is TRBV6-9 and J is TRBJ1-2; D unresolved. The germline V gene encodes CDR1 MNHGY and CDR2 SVAAGI. Trimming left V 3 bases short and J 5 bases short, with 13 bases between. CDR3 length: 14 amino acids. In DNA, the CDR3 is TGTGCCAGCAGTTACTCGAATGAGGGATATGGCTACACCTTC. It translates to CASSYSNEGYGYTF.

This sequence joins TRBV12-3 or TRBV12-4 and TRBJ2-5, with 16 positions matching TRBD2. V lost 7 bases, J lost 0 bases, and 8 bases stayed unmatched. CDR3 length: 18 amino acids. The CDR3 DNA reads TGTGCCAGCACCGGGACTAGCGGGAGGGCCGGGTACCAAGAGACCCAGTACTTC. This translates into CASTGTSGRAGYQETQYF.

In its sample, this clonotype was seen a few times. The CDR3 reads CASSPLGGAMQETQYF. The CDR3 DNA reads as TGTGCCAGCTCACCACTGGGAGGGGCAATGCAAGAGACCCAGTACTTC. J is TRBJ2-5 and V is TRBV18; 7 bases line up with TRBD2. The CDR3 is 16 residues long. The V gene end was trimmed by 1 base and the J gene end by 2 bases; junction bases not matched to a gene: 7. The germline V gene encodes CDR1 KGHSH and CDR2 LQKENI.

This clonotype occurred a few times. The chain couples TRBV30 to TRBJ1-1; D not resolved. V lost 0 bases and J 4 bases, leaving 6 bases between the germline ends. CDR3 length: 12 amino acids. Germline V gives CDR1 GTSNPN, CDR2 SVGIG (reference sequence). The CDR3 here is CAWSVGSTEAFF. For the CDR3, the DNA is TGTGCCTGGAGTGTAGGGAGCACTGAAGCTTTCTTT.

The V call is TRBV20-1, the J call TRBJ1-5, with D uncertain. Trimming shortened V by 1 base and J by 0 bases, and 10 bases separated the two germline ends. The CDR3 extends over 15 amino acids. Germline V CDR1 and CDR2: DFQATT, SNEGSKA (reference sequence). CDR3 coding DNA: TGCAGTGCTAGAGTTGGCAGAAATAGCAATCAGCCCCAGCATTTT. Its protein product is CSARVGRNSNQPQHF.

This clonotype was observed a few times. The V gene is TRBV10-3, the J gene TRBJ2-7; 9 nucleotides align to TRBD1. This CDR3 region has 16 residues. Germline CDR1 reads ENHRY; CDR2 reads SYGVKD. Trimming removed 3 bases from V and 0 bases from J; junction bases left unmatched: 6. CDR3 in DNA: TGTGCCATCAGTGAACCGGGACAGGGAACCTCCTACGAGCAGTACTTC. Its protein product is CAISEPGQGTSYEQYF.

This rearrangement joins TRBV12-3 or TRBV12-4 to TRBJ2-1, with 14 bases aligning to TRBD2. J lost 10 bases, V lost 7 bases, and 6 bases had no gene match. The CDR3 is 14 amino acids. CDR3 in DNA: TGTGCCAGCATAGGGACTAGCGGGAGCGGAGAGCAGTTCTTC. Amino acids: CASIGTSGSGEQFF.

On this clonotype: A much larger clone is a single base away; this may be a read error. The chain is built from TRBV19 and TRBJ1-1; TRBD1 might be the D (6 bases). CDR1 is LNHDA and CDR2 is SQIVND in the germline V gene (reference sequence). The V and J ends lost 6 bases and 4 bases respectively, with 18 bases between them. CDR3 length: 15 residues. In DNA, the CDR3 is TGTGCCAGTAGCCAGAGCGGCAGGGGAGGCACTGAAGCTTTCTTT. It translates to CASSQSGRGGTEAFF.

This clonotype was counted between two and nine times. The rearrangement joins TRBV5-8 to TRBJ1-5, with 8 nucleotides matching TRBD1. The germline V gene encodes CDR1 SGHTS and CDR2 YDEGEE. Germline trimming cut 4 bases from V and 7 bases from J; bases unmatched to any gene: 7. The CDR3 consists of 14 residues. CDR3 nucleotide sequence: TGTGCCAGCAGCGTGGACAGGGCACAGCAGCCCCAGCATTTT. Amino acids: CASSVDRAQQPQHF.

This clonotype was counted at least ten times. This chain links TRBV12-3 or TRBV12-4 with TRBJ1-2; D not certain. Trimming took 6 bases from V and 4 from J, leaving 15 bases between them. This CDR3 region has 14 residues. The CDR3: CASSSKGIPYGYTF. The CDR3 DNA reads as TGTGCCAGCAGCTCTAAAGGGATTCCCTATGGCTACACCTTC.